This section outlines one T cell receptor beta chain sequence together with its context. This specimen comes from a study of OX40 agonist ivuxolimab in advanced cancers. Study overall: The dose-escalation group included hepatocellular carcinoma, melanoma, renal cell carcinoma and head and neck cancer.

Assay: immunoSEQ multiplex PCR; the TCRdb copy retains only in-frame clones and omits some. The sample consists of approximately 110,000 clones, 92% of them appearing once. Anyone with autoimmune disease history or systemic immunosuppression was excluded. The sampling schedule covered blood at baseline, cycle 4 day 1, and cycle 7 day 1. The V and J ends lost 5 bases and 5 bases, in that order; junction bases with no gene match: 9. The CDR3 spans 15 residues. Germline CDR1 SGHTA, CDR2 FQGNSA. Specimen: CD4+ or CD8+ T cells sorted from blood, collected in a trial of the OX40 agonist ivuxolimab. The V and J genes are TRBV7-2 and TRBJ1-1; 9 bases fit TRBD1. This sequence originates from an adult with an advanced solid tumor such as melanoma, head and neck, liver or kidney cancer. The CDR3 sequence: CASSPRRTGATEAFF. CDR3 coding DNA: TGTGCCAGCAGCCCCCGCCGGACAGGGGCGACTGAAGCTTTCTTT.